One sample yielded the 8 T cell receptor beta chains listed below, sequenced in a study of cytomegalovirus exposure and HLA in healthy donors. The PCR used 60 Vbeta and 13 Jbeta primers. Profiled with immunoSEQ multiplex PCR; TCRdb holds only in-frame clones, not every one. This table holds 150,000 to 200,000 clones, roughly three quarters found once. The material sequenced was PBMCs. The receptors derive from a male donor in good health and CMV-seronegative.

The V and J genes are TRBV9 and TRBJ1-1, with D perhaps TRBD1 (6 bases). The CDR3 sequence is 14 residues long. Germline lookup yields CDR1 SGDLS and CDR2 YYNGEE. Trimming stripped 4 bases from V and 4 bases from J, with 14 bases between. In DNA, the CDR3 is TGTGCCAGCAGCTTTCGGACAGACTTCACTGAAGCTTTCTTT. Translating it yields CASSFRTDFTEAFF.

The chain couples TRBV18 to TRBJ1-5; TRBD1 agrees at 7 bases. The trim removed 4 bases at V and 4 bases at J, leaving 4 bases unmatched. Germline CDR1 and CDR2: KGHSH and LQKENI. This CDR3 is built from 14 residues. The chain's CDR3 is CASSLQGWNQPQHF. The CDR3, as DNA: TGTGCCAGCTCACTACAGGGGTGGAATCAGCCCCAGCATTTT.

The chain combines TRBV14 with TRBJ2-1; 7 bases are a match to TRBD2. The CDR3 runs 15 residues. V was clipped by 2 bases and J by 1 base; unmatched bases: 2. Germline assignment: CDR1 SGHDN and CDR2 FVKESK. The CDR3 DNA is TGTGCCAGCAGCCAATCGGGGGGATCCTACAATGAGCAGTTCTTC. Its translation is CASSQSGGSYNEQFF.

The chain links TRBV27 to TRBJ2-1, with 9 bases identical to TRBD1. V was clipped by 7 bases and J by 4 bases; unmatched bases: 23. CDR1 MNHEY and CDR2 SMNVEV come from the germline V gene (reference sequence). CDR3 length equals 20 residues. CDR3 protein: CASTFSRTGVREKPYNEQFF. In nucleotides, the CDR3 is TGTGCCAGCACTTTCTCCCGGACAGGGGTAAGGGAAAAACCGTACAATGAGCAGTTCTTC.

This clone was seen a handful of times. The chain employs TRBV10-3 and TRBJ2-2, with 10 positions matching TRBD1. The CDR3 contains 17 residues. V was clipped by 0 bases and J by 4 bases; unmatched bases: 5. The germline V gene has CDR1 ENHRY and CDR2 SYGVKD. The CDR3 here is CAISESTGGIGTGELFF. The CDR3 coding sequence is TGTGCCATCAGTGAGTCGACAGGGGGCATAGGCACCGGGGAGCTGTTTTTT.

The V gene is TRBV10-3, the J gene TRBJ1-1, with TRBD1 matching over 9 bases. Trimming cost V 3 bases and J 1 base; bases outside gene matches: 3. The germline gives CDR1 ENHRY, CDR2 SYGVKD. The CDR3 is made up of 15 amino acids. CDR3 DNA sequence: TGTGCCATCAGTGAAGTACAGGGGGCGAACACTGAAGCTTTCTTT. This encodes CAISEVQGANTEAFF.

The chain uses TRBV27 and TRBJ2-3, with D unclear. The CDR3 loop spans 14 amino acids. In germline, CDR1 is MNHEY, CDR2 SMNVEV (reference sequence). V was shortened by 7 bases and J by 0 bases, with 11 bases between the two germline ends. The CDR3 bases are TGTGCCAGCAACCCCGGGTACAGCACAGATACGCAGTATTTT. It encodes CASNPGYSTDTQYF.

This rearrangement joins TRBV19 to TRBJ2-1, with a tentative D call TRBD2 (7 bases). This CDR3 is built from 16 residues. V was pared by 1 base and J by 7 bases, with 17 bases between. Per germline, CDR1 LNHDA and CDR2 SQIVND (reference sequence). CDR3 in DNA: TGTGCCAGTAGTATAGTTTTAGGGGGGGGTCTTAATGAGCAGTTCTTC. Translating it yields CASSIVLGGGLNEQFF. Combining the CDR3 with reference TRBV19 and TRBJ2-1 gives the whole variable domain DGGITQSPKYLFRKEGQNVTLSCEQNLNHDAMYWYRQDPGQGLRLIYYSQIVNDFQKGDIAEGYSVSREKKESFPLTVTSAQKNPTAFYLCASSIVLGGGLNEQFFGPGTRLTVL.